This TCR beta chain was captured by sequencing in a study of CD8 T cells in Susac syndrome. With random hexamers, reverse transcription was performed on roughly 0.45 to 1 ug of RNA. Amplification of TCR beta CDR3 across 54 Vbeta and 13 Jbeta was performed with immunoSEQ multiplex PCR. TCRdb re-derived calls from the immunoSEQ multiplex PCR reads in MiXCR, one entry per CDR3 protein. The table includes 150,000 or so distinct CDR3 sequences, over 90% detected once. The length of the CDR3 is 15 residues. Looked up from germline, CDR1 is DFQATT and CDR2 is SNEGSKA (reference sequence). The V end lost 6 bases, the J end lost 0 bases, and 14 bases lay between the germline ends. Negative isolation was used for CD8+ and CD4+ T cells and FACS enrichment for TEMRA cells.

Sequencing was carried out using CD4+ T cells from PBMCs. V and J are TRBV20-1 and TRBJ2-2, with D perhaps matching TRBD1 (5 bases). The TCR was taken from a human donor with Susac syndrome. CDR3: CSAKTPGTNTGELFF. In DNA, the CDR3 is TGCAGTGCCAAGACCCCAGGGACGAACACCGGGGAGCTGTTTTTT.